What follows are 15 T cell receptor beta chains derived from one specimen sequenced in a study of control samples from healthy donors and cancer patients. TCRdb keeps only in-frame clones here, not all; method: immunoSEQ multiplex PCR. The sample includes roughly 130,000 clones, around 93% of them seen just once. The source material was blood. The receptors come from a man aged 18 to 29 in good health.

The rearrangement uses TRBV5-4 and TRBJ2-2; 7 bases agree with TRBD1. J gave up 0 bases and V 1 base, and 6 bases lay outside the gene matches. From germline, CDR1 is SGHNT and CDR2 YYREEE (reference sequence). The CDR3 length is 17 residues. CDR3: CASSLFRDRANTGELFF. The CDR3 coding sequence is TGTGCCAGCAGCTTGTTCCGGGACAGAGCGAACACCGGGGAGCTGTTTTTT. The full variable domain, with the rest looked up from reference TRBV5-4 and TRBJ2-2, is ETGVTQSPTHLIKTRGQQVTLRCSSQSGHNTVSWYQQALGQGPQFIFQYYREEENGRGNFPPRFSGLQFPNYSSELNVNALELDDSALYLCASSLFRDRANTGELFFGEGSRLTVL.

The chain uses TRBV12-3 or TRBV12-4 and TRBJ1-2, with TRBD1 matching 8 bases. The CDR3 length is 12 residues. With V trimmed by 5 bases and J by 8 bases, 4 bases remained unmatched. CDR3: CASSPTGVGYTF. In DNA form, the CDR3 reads TGTGCCAGCAGTCCGACAGGGGTCGGCTACACCTTC.

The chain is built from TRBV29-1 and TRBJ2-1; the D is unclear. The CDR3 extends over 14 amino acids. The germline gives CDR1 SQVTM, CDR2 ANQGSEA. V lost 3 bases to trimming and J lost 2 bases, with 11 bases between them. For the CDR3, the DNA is TGCAGCGTTGACATCGGGCTAGCCTACAATGAGCAGTTCTTC. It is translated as CSVDIGLAYNEQFF.

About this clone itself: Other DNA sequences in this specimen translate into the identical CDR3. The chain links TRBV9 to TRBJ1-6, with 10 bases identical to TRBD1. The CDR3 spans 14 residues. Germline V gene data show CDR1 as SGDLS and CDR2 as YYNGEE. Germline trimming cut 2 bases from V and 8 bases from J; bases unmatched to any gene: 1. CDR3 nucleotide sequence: TGTGCCAGCAGCGTCGGACAGGGGGATTCACCCCTCCACTTT. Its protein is CASSVGQGDSPLHF.

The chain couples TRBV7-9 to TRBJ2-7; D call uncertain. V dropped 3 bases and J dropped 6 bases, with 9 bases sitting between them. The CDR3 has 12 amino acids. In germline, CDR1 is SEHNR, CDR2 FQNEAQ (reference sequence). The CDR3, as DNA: TGTGCCAGCAGCTTTTCGGGTTCCGAGCAGTACTTC. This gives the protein CASSFSGSEQYF.

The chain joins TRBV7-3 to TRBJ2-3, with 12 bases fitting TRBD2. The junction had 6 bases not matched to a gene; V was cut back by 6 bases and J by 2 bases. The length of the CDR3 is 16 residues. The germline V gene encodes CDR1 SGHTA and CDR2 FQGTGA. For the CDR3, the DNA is TGTGCCAGCAGAAGAGGACTAGCGGGGCTCACAGATACGCAGTATTTT. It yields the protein CASRRGLAGLTDTQYF.

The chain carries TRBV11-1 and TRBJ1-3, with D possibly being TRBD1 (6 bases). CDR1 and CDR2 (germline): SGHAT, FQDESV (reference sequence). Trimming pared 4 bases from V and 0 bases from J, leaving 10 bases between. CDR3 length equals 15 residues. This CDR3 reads CASSSWDISGNTIYF. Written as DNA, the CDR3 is TGTGCCAGCAGCTCCTGGGACATCTCTGGAAACACCATATATTTT.

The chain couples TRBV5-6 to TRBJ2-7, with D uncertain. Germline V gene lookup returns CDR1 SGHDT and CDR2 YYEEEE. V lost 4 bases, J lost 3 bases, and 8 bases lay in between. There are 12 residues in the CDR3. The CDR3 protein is CASSLNGYEQYF. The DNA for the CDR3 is TGTGCCAGCAGCCTCAACGGCTACGAGCAGTACTTC.

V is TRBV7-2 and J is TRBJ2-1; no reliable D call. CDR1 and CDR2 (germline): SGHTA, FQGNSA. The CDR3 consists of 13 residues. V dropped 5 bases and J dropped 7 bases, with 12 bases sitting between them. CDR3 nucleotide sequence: TGTGCCAGCAGCCGTGGGGAATTGAATGAGCAGTTCTTC. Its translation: CASSRGELNEQFF.

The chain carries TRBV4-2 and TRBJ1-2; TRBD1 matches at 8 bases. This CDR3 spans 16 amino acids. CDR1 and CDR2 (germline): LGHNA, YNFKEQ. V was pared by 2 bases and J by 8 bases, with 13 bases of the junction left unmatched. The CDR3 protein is CASSQSPTRAGGGYTF. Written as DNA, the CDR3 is TGTGCCAGCAGCCAATCGCCAACCCGGGCAGGGGGCGGCTACACCTTC.

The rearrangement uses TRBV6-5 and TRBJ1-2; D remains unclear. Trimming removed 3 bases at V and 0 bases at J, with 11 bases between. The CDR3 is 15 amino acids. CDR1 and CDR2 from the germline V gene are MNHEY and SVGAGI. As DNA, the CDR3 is TGTGCCAGCAGTTATCCCGGGATTTCTAACTATGGCTACACCTTC. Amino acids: CASSYPGISNYGYTF.

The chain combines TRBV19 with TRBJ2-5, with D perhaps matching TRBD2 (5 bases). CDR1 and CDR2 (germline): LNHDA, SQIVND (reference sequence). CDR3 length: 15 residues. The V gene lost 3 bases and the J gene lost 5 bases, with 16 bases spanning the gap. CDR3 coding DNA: TGTGCCAGTAGTATTTCACACTTGCGGAGGGAGACCCAGTACTTC. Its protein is CASSISHLRRETQYF. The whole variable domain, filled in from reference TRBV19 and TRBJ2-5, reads DGGITQSPKYLFRKEGQNVTLSCEQNLNHDAMYWYRQDPGQGLRLIYYSQIVNDFQKGDIAEGYSVSREKKESFPLTVTSAQKNPTAFYLCASSISHLRRETQYFGPGTRLLVL.

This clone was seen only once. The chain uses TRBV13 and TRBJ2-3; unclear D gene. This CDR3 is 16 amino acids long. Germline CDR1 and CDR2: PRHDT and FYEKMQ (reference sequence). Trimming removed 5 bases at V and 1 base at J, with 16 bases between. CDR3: CASSPHGLWGTDTQYF. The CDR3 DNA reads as TGTGCCAGCAGCCCTCACGGGTTATGGGGCACAGATACGCAGTATTTT.

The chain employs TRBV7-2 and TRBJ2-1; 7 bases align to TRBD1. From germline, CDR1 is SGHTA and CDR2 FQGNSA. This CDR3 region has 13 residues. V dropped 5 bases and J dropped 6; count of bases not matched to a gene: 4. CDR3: CASSPRTGNEQFF. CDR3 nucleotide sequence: TGTGCCAGCAGCCCTAGGACAGGCAATGAGCAGTTCTTC.

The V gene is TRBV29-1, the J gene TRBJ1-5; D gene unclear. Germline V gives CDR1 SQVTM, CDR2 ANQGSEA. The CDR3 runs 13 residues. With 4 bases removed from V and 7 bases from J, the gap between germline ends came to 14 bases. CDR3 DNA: TGCAGCGTTGGTCGGGAGGCAGGCCAGCCCCAGCATTTT. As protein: CSVGREAGQPQHF.